This T cell receptor beta chain was identified in a study of Tregs in tolerant kidney transplant recipients. With respect to this clone: The antigen is undetermined.

V gave up 1 base and J gave up 5 bases; unmatched junction bases: 9. Germline CDR1 and CDR2: SGHNT and YYREEE (reference sequence). The CDR3 sequence is 16 residues long. Profiled with immunoSEQ multiplex PCR; TCRdb holds only in-frame clones, not every one. The repertoire holds 110,000 or so clones, roughly 90% seen once, with around 0.35% in the top ten. Study results and limitations: Changing PCR primers prevented nucleotide comparison between some patients' samples. The small number of patients limits these findings pending further validation. Antigen-driven expansion was suggested because donor-specific Tregs expanded more than all Tregs in tolerant patients.

The chain joins TRBV5-4 to TRBJ2-3; 8 nucleotides match TRBD2. The receptor was derived from a human donor who received a combined kidney and bone marrow transplant. The sample here was CD4+ T cells from blood, taken before the transplant. CDR3 nucleotides: TGTGCCAGCAGCTTGAGTAGCGGGGTTAGTCAAGATACGCAGTATTTT. It yields the protein CASSLSSGVSQDTQYF.